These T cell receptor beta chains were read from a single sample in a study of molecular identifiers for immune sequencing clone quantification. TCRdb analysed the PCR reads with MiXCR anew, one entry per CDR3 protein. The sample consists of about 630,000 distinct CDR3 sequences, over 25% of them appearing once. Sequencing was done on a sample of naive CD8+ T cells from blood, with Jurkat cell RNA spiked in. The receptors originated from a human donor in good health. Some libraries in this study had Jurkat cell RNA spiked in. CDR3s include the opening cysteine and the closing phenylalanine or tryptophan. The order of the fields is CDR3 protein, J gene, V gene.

CDR3: CASSFFVQGSVRAYEQYF; J: TRBJ2-7; V: TRBV7-3
CDR3: CASSEVRGIGYEQYF; J: TRBJ2-7; V: TRBV6-1
CDR3: CSAVTGGDYYGYTF; J: TRBJ1-2; V: TRBV20-1
CDR3: CASSLGVLGNTIYF; J: TRBJ1-3; V: TRBV12-3/TRBV12-4
CDR3: CASRNMGEYEKLFF; J: TRBJ1-4; V: TRBV7-9
CDR3: CASSEGQQETQYF; J: TRBJ2-5; V: TRBV7-6
CDR3: CASSLGFGAEGSAFF; J: TRBJ1-1; V: TRBV11-2
CDR3: CASSNEVPQPYEQFF; J: TRBJ2-1; V: TRBV28
CDR3: CASSWLWTGRNEQYF; J: TRBJ2-7; V: TRBV6-2/TRBV6-3
CDR3: CASSWGGRGTDTQYF; J: TRBJ2-3; V: TRBV7-6
CDR3: CASSQDYPTMDTQYF; J: TRBJ2-3; V: TRBV4-1
CDR3: CSLEGAHTQYF; J: TRBJ2-3; V: TRBV20-1
CDR3: CASSLSFRGADYEQYF; J: TRBJ2-7; V: TRBV28
CDR3: CASIGTGKSYEQYF; J: TRBJ2-7; V: TRBV10-2